Detailed here is one TCR beta chain. Its antigen is still unknown. The data stem from a study of OX40 agonist ivuxolimab in advanced cancers. About the research overall: Administration of intravenous ivuxolimab to patients occurred every 2 weeks at 0.01 to 10 mg/kg. Patients enrolled in dose escalation were diagnosed with hepatocellular carcinoma, melanoma, renal cell or head and neck cancer. Study results and caveats: Relative to CD4+, CD8+ T cells held more expanded clones on average.

TCRdb keeps only in-frame clones here, not all; method: immunoSEQ multiplex PCR. Of about 62,000 clones listed, around four fifths were seen once; the top ten hold about 3.7%. Trimming at V came to 6 bases and at J to 2 bases, leaving 12 bases not matched to a gene. This CDR3 has 16 amino acids. Germline-derived CDR1 and CDR2 are SGHAT and FQNNGV. V and J are TRBV11-2 and TRBJ1-1, with 7 bases matching TRBD1. Specimen: CD4+ or CD8+ T cells sorted from blood, collected in a trial of the OX40 agonist ivuxolimab. The clonotype was recovered from an adult with an advanced solid tumor such as melanoma, head and neck, liver or kidney cancer. This CDR3 reads CASSSSDRDQNTEAFF. CDR3 DNA: TGTGCCAGCAGTTCGAGCGACAGGGACCAAAACACTGAAGCTTTCTTT.